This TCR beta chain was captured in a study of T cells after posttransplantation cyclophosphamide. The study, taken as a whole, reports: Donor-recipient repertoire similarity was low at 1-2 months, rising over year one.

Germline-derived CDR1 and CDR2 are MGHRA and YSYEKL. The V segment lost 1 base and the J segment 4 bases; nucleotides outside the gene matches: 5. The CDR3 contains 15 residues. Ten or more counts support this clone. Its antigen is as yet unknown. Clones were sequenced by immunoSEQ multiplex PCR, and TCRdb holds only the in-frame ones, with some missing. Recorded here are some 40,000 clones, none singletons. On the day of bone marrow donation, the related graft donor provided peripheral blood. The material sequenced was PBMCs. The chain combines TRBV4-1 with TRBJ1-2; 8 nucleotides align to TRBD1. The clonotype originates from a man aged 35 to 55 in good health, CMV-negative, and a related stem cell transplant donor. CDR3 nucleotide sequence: TGCGCCAGCAGCCAAGGTTGGGGGACAGGCTATGGCTACACCTTC. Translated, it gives CASSQGWGTGYGYTF.